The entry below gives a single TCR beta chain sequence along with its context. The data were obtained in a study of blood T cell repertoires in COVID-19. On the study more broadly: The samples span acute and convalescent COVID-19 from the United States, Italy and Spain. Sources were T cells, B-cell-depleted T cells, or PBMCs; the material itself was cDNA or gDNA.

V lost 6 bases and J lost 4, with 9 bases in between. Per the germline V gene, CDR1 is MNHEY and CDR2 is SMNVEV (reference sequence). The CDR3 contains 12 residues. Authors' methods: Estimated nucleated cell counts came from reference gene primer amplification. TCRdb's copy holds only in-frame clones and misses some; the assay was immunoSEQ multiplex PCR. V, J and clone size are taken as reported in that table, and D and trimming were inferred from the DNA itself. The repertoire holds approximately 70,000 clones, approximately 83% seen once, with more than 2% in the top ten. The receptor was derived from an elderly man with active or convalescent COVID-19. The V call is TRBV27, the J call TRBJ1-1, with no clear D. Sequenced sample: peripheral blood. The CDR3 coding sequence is TGTGCCAGCAGCAGACCGGGCACTGAAGCTTTCTTT. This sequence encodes CASSRPGTEAFF.